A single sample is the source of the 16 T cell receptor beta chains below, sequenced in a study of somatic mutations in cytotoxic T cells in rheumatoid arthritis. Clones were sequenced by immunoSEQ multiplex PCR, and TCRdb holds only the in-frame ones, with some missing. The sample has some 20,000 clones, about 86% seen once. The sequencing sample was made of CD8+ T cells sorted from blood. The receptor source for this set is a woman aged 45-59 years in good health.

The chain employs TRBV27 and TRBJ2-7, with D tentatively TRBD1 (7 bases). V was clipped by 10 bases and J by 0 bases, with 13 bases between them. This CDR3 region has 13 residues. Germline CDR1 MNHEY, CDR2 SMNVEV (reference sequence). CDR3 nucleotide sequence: TGTGCCATCGCAGGGGGGCCCTCCTACGAGCAGTACTTC. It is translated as CAIAGGPSYEQYF.

CDR3 nucleotides: TGTGCCAGCGGGTATTACACTGAAGCTTTCTTT. This sequence encodes CASGYYTEAFF. The rearrangement uses TRBV28 and TRBJ1-1; D is unclear. Germline CDR1 MDHEN, CDR2 SYDVKM. The CDR3 runs 11 residues. V was pared by 8 bases and J by 3 bases, with 7 bases between.

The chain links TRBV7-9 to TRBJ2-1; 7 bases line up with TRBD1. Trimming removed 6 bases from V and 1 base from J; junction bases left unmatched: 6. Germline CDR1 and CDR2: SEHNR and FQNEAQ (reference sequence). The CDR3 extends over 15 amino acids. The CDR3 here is CASSSQGQSYNEQFF. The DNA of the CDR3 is TGTGCCAGCAGTTCACAGGGGCAATCCTACAATGAGCAGTTCTTC.

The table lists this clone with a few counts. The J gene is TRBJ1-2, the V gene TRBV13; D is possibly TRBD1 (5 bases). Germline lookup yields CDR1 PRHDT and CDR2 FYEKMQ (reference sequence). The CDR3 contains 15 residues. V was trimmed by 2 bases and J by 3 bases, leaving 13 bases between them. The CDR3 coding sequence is TGTGCCAGCAGCTTATTGGGACGTCGGGACTATGGCTACACCTTC. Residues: CASSLLGRRDYGYTF.

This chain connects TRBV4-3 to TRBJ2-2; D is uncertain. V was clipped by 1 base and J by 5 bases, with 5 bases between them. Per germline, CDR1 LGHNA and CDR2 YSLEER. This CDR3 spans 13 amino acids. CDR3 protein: CASSQVTTGELFF. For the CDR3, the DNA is TGCGCCAGCAGCCAAGTGACGACCGGGGAGCTGTTTTTT.

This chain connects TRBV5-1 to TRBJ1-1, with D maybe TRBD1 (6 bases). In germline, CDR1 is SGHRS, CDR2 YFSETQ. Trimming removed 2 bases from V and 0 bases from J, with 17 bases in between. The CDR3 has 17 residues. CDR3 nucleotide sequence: TGCGCCAGCAGCTTAGGGGGAACTCAATATCTGAACACTGAAGCTTTCTTT. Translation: CASSLGGTQYLNTEAFF.

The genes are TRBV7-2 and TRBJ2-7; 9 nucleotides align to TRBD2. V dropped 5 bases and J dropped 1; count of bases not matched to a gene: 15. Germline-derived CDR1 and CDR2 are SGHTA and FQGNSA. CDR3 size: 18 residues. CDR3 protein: CASSLPSSAGGGSYEQYF. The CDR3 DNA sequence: TGTGCCAGCAGCCTCCCGAGCTCAGCGGGGGGAGGGTCCTACGAGCAGTACTTC.

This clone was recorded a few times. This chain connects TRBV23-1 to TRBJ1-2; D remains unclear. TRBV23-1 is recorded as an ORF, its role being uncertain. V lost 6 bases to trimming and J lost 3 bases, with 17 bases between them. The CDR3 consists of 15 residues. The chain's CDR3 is CASSGPGISYYGYTF. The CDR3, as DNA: TGCGCCAGCAGCGGCCCGGGGATTTCGTACTATGGCTACACCTTC.

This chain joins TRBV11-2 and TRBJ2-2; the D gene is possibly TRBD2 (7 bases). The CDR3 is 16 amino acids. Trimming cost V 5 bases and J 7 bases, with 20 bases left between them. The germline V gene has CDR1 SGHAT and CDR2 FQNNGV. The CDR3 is CASSILFRGADGELFF. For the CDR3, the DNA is TGTGCCAGCAGCATCCTTTTTCGGGGGGCGGACGGGGAGCTGTTTTTT. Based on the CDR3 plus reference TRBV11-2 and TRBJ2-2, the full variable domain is EAGVAQSPRYKIIEKRQSVAFWCNPISGHATLYWYQQILGQGPKLLIQFQNNGVVDDSQLPKDRFSAERLKGVDSTLKIQPAKLEDSAVYLCASSILFRGADGELFFGEGSRLTVL.

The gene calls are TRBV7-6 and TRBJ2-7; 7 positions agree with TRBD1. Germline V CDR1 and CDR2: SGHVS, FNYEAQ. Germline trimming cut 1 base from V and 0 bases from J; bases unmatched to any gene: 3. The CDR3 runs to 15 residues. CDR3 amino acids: CASSLGGTDSYEQYF. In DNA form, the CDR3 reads TGTGCCAGCAGCTTAGGGGGGACAGACTCCTACGAGCAGTACTTC.

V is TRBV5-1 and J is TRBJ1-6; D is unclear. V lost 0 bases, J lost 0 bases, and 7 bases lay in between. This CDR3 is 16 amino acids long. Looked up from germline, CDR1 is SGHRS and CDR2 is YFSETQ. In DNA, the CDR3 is TGCGCCAGCAGCTTGGACTGGGGCTCCTATAATTCACCCCTCCACTTT. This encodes CASSLDWGSYNSPLHF.

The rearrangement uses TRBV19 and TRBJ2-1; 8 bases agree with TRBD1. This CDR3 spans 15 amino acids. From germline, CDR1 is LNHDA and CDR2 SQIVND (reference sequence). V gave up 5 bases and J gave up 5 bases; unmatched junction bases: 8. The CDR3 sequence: CASSVDRGSHNEQFF. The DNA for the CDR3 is TGTGCCAGTAGTGTCGACAGGGGAAGTCACAATGAGCAGTTCTTC.

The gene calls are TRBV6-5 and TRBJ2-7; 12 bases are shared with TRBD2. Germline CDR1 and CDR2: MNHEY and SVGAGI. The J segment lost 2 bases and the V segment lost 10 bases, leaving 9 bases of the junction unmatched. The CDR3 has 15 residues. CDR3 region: CATLPLAGGPYEQYF. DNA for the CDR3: TGTGCCACCCTCCCCCTAGCGGGGGGGCCCTACGAGCAGTACTTC.

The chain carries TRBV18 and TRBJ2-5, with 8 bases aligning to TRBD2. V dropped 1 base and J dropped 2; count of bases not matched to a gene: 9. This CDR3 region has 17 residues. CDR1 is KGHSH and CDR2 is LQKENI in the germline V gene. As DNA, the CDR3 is TGTGCCAGCTCACCACGGCGCATAGCGGGATCTCAAGAGACCCAGTACTTC. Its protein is CASSPRRIAGSQETQYF.

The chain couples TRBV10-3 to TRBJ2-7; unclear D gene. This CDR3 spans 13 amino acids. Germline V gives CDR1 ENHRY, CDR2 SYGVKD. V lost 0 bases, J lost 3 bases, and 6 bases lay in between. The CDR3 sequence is CAISESSLYEQYF. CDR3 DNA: TGTGCCATCAGTGAGTCGTCCCTCTACGAGCAGTACTTC.

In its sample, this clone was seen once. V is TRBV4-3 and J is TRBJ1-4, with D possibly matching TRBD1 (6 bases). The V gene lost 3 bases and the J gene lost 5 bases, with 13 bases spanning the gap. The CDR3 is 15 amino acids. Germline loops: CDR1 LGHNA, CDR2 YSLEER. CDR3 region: CASSQRGAGNEKLFF. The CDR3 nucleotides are TGCGCCAGCAGCCAGCGGGGGGCGGGAAATGAAAAACTGTTTTTT.